Listed here are 22 T cell receptor beta chains from one sample, sequenced in a study of beta chain features in type 1 diabetes. Reverse transcribing all isolated RNA meant expressed TCRB transcripts were sequenced. Profiling relied on immunoSEQ multiplex PCR, and the TCRdb table lists in-frame clones only, not all of them. The data contain under 950,000 clones, about a sixth of them singletons. The sample comprised naive CD4+ T cells from blood. These receptors were collected from a woman aged 18-29 years in good health.

Concerning this clone itself: The same CDR3 arises from other DNA sequences in this sample as well. The chain combines TRBV6-5 with TRBJ2-5; D not resolved. V lost 6 bases to trimming and J lost 5 bases, with 7 bases between them. The germline gives CDR1 MNHEY, CDR2 SVGAGI. The CDR3 has 11 residues. CDR3 nucleotide sequence: TGTGCCAGCAGCCTGGGGGAGACCCAGTACTTC. Amino acid sequence: CASSLGETQYF.

This clone was seen only a few times. The chain employs TRBV28 and TRBJ2-3; D tentatively fits TRBD1 or TRBD2 (5 bases each). The germline CDR1 and CDR2 sequences are MDHEN and SYDVKM. The CDR3 is 15 amino acids. V lost 2 bases and J 3 bases, leaving 12 bases between the germline ends. In DNA, the CDR3 is TGTGCCAGCAGTTTACCAGGGTCGGGGACAGATACGCAGTATTTT. Protein product: CASSLPGSGTDTQYF. Supplemented by reference TRBV28 and TRBJ2-3, the full variable domain reads DVKVTQSSRYLVKRTGEKVFLECVQDMDHENMFWYRQDPGLGLRLIYFSYDVKMKEKGDIPEGYSVSREKKERFSLILESASTNQTSMYLCASSLPGSGTDTQYFGPGTRLTVL.

This clone was seen more than once but under ten times. V and J are TRBV7-9 and TRBJ2-1; 9 bases fit TRBD2. Germline values: CDR1 SEHNR, CDR2 FQNEAQ (reference sequence). The CDR3 totals 17 residues. Germline trimming cut 5 bases from V and 0 bases from J; bases unmatched to any gene: 8. CDR3 residues: CASSNPGLASSYNEQFF. The CDR3 DNA reads TGTGCCAGCAGCAATCCCGGACTAGCGTCCTCCTACAATGAGCAGTTCTTC.

There are a few counts of this clone. The rearrangement links TRBV5-1 to TRBJ2-5, with 7 bases lining up with TRBD1. Germline V gene data show CDR1 as SGHRS and CDR2 as YFSETQ. V shed 4 bases, J shed 2 bases, and the junction held 8 bases outside the gene matches. The CDR3 consists of 15 residues. The CDR3, as DNA: TGCGCCAGCAGCATGGGGACAGTGAGGCAAGAGACCCAGTACTTC. Amino acids: CASSMGTVRQETQYF.

V is TRBV20-1 and J is TRBJ2-1; D not resolved. Germline CDR1 is DFQATT and CDR2 is SNEGSKA (reference sequence). The CDR3 covers 11 residues. V lost 8 bases and J 0 bases, leaving 5 bases between the germline ends. CDR3 DNA: TGCAGTACCAACTCCTACAATGAGCAGTTCTTC. Its protein is CSTNSYNEQFF.

This clone was picked up a small number of times. The chain carries TRBV10-3 and TRBJ2-2; 8 nucleotides align to TRBD2. V lost 5 bases, J lost 1 base, and 3 bases stayed unmatched. The germline V gene encodes CDR1 ENHRY and CDR2 SYGVKD. The CDR3 sequence is 15 residues long. In nucleotides, the CDR3 is TGTGCCATCAGTCAGCGGGAGAGGAACACCGGGGAGCTGTTTTTT. Translating gives CAISQRERNTGELFF.

In DNA form, the CDR3 reads TGTGCCAGCAGCTTAGGGCTGGAAGAGACCCAGTACTTC. This encodes CASSLGLEETQYF. V usage is TRBV7-8 and J usage is TRBJ2-5; no reliable D call. Germline V gene lookup returns CDR1 SGHVS and CDR2 FQNEAQ. Trimming removed 1 base from V and 3 bases from J, with 6 bases in between. This CDR3 has 13 amino acids.

The chain combines TRBV7-9 with TRBJ1-2; D might be TRBD1 (6 bases). Trimming pared 5 bases from V and 8 bases from J, leaving 21 bases between. The CDR3 length is 15 residues. Germline V gives CDR1 SEHNR, CDR2 FQNEAQ (reference sequence). Written as DNA, the CDR3 is TGTGCCAGCAGCCCACGAGGGGGGGGCACGACGGGCTACACCTTC. As protein: CASSPRGGGTTGYTF.

This clone has a handful of counts. The chain has TRBV2 and TRBJ2-2; D remains ambiguous. Trimming removed 5 bases from V and 5 bases from J, with 9 bases in between. Germline V CDR1 and CDR2: SNHLY, FYNNEI. The CDR3 covers 13 residues. CDR3 coding DNA: TGTGCCAGCAGTTCAGATGGTACCGGGGAGCTGTTTTTT. Protein product: CASSSDGTGELFF.

This clone was seen only a few times. Distinct nucleotide sequences in the sample also encode this CDR3. DNA of the CDR3: TGTGCCAGCAGTTTATCGGACTATGGCTACACCTTC. It translates to CASSLSDYGYTF. The V and J genes are TRBV28 and TRBJ1-2; D is ambiguous. CDR3 length: 12 amino acids. V lost 1 base and J lost 3, with 3 bases in between. Germline assignment: CDR1 MDHEN and CDR2 SYDVKM.

This chain uses TRBV28 with TRBJ1-2; D call uncertain. The CDR3 runs to 13 residues. Germline V gene data show CDR1 as MDHEN and CDR2 as SYDVKM. Trimming left V 2 bases short and J 4 bases short, with 8 bases between. The CDR3 is CASSLGTLYGYTF. DNA of the CDR3: TGTGCCAGCAGTTTAGGTACCCTCTATGGCTACACCTTC.

This chain connects TRBV7-6 to TRBJ2-7; 7 bases match TRBD2. The CDR3 runs to 14 residues. The ends lost 4 bases at V and 6 bases at J; junction bases unmatched: 9. Looked up from germline, CDR1 is SGHVS and CDR2 is FNYEAQ. The CDR3 DNA is TGTGCCAGCAGCTCCTTAGGCGGGAGAAGCGAGCAGTACTTC. It translates to CASSSLGGRSEQYF.

Comments on this clone: Other DNA variants within this sample encode the same CDR3. This chain joins TRBV6-5 and TRBJ1-4; tentatively, D is TRBD1 (6 bases). CDR1 is MNHEY, CDR2 SVGAGI, per germline. The CDR3 covers 15 residues. Trimming left V 0 bases short and J 5 bases short, with 10 bases between. The CDR3 DNA sequence: TGTGCCAGCAGTTACTCGGGTACAGGGAATGAAAAACTGTTTTTT. Encoded protein: CASSYSGTGNEKLFF.

This clone was counted between two and nine times. The chain carries TRBV28 and TRBJ1-5; D possibly corresponds to TRBD1 (6 bases). The V end was cut by 5 bases, the J end by 0 bases, with 14 bases between. Germline V gene lookup returns CDR1 MDHEN and CDR2 SYDVKM. The CDR3 is 16 amino acids. CDR3 amino acids: CASSRLQGDSNQPQHF. CDR3 bases: TGTGCCAGCAGTCGCCTACAGGGAGATAGCAATCAGCCCCAGCATTTT.

V gene TRBV19 combines with J gene TRBJ2-1; 14 bases map to TRBD2. V lost 7 bases and J lost 9; bases outside the gene matches: 14. The CDR3 spans 17 residues. Per germline, CDR1 LNHDA and CDR2 SQIVND (reference sequence). The CDR3 bases are TGTGCCAGTACCAGACAACCGGGACTAGCGGGAGTCAGTGAGCAGTTCTTC. It translates to CASTRQPGLAGVSEQFF.

This clone came up a few times. Other DNA sequences in this specimen translate into the identical CDR3. The chain couples TRBV5-6 to TRBJ2-1; TRBD2 aligns across 8 bases. The CDR3 is 15 residues long. The V gene end was trimmed by 1 base and the J gene end by 3 bases; junction bases not matched to a gene: 3. The V gene's germline CDR1 is SGHDT and CDR2 YYEEEE. The CDR3 DNA reads TGTGCCAGCAGCTTGCGTCTAGCGGGCTACAATGAGCAGTTCTTC. Residues: CASSLRLAGYNEQFF.

The chain uses TRBV11-2 and TRBJ2-5; 12 bases agree with TRBD2. The CDR3 loop spans 15 amino acids. Per germline, CDR1 SGHAT and CDR2 FQNNGV. V shed 5 bases and J 1 base; nucleotides not matched to a gene: 2. The CDR3 protein is CASSTGLAGQETQYF. Here the CDR3 DNA reads TGTGCCAGCAGCACGGGACTAGCGGGCCAAGAGACCCAGTACTTC.

This chain uses TRBV4-3 with TRBJ2-5; weak D call: TRBD2 (6 bases). The J call may not be correct, given that the DNA end is closer to TRBJ2-7. This CDR3 comprises 16 residues. Germline V gives CDR1 LGHNA, CDR2 YSLEER. CDR3 loop: CASSQGPTRGAYEQYF. The DNA of the CDR3 is TGCGCCAGCAGCCAAGGACCGACTAGAGGGGCCTACGAGCAGTACTTC.

This clone was seen a handful of times. The chain uses TRBV29-1 and TRBJ2-1, with 10 bases fitting TRBD2. Germline V lookup: CDR1 SQVTM, CDR2 ANQGSEA. The CDR3 contains 14 residues. With 4 bases clipped from V and 8 bases from J, the junction kept 8 bases outside the gene matches. CDR3 loop: CSVVSLAGVDEQFF. CDR3 coding DNA: TGCAGCGTTGTAAGTCTAGCGGGAGTCGATGAGCAGTTCTTC.

A few counts support this clone. The V and J genes are TRBV7-2 and TRBJ1-3; possible D gene TRBD1, 6 bases. The CDR3 has 17 amino acids. With 5 bases removed from V and 4 bases from J, the gap between germline ends came to 21 bases. Germline lookup yields CDR1 SGHTA and CDR2 FQGNSA. The CDR3 loop is CASSPGASPGTGNTIYF. DNA for the CDR3: TGTGCCAGCAGCCCGGGGGCGTCTCCGGGCACGGGAAACACCATATATTTT.

The chain combines TRBV18 with TRBJ1-2; 7 bases fit TRBD1. Germline V lookup: CDR1 KGHSH, CDR2 LQKENI. The CDR3 is made up of 14 amino acids. After removal of 3 bases from V and 8 bases from J, the junction contained 9 bases not matched to a gene. The CDR3 protein is CASSPTGNGVGYTF. CDR3 DNA: TGTGCCAGCTCACCGACAGGGAATGGTGTCGGCTACACCTTC. The entire variable domain, with the rest obtained from reference TRBV18 and TRBJ1-2, is as follows: NAGVMQNPRHLVRRRGQEARLRCSPMKGHSHVYWYRQLPEEGLKFMVYLQKENIIDESGMPKERFSAEFPKEGPSILRIQQVVRGDSAAYFCASSPTGNGVGYTFGSGTRLTVV.

This clone was detected a few times. For the CDR3, the DNA is TGTGCCATCAGGCCCGGGACACCGAATGAGCAGTTCTTC. Translating gives CAIRPGTPNEQFF. The genes are TRBV10-3 and TRBJ2-1; tentative D call: TRBD1 (6 bases). The germline gives CDR1 ENHRY, CDR2 SYGVKD. The ends were cut back, 6 bases at V and 7 bases at J, with 13 bases in the middle. This CDR3 has 13 amino acids.